What follows are 29 T cell receptor beta chains derived from one specimen sequenced in a study of T cells expressing NK-cell markers. TCRdb re-called the 5' RACE reads; one entry per CDR3 protein, DNA not given. Its table records approximately 150,000 distinct CDR3 sequences. Sequencing was carried out using blood T cells: a sorted CD56 or NKG2C T cell subset, CD4+ or CD8+ T cells, or bulk PBMC T cells (not recorded which). The source is a man aged 18 to 30 in good health.

This chain uses TRBV4-3 with TRBJ1-2. Germline V lookup: CDR1 LGHNA, CDR2 YSLEER. The CDR3 loop spans 15 amino acids. CDR3 residues: CASSQEVGPNYGYTF.

The chain joins TRBV4-1 to TRBJ2-1; TCRdb names TRBD2, which stays unverified in the absence of DNA. The germline CDR1 and CDR2 sequences are MGHRA and YSYEKL. CDR3 length equals 17 residues. The CDR3 sequence: CASSRESLAGRYNEQFF.

The chain uses TRBV15 and TRBJ1-1. Germline CDR1 and CDR2: LNHNV and YYDKDF (reference sequence). The CDR3 totals 16 residues. The CDR3 here is CATSRTFDTLNTEAFF.

The rearrangement uses TRBV30 and TRBJ2-7; TCRdb returns TRBD1, unconfirmable since there is no DNA. Per germline, CDR1 GTSNPN and CDR2 SVGIG (reference sequence). The CDR3 has 14 residues. Here the CDR3 reads CAWSEGTGRIKQYF.

The CDR3 loop reads CASDGTSGKNEQFF. The chain employs TRBV7-9 and TRBJ2-1; the TRBD2 assignment by TCRdb is unverifiable without DNA. Germline loops: CDR1 SEHNR, CDR2 FQNEAQ (reference sequence). This CDR3 has 14 amino acids.

The chain is built from TRBV14 and TRBJ2-1; TCRdb picks TRBD2, but there is no DNA to check that call. The germline CDR1 and CDR2 sequences are SGHDN and FVKESK. The CDR3 consists of 19 residues. This CDR3 reads CASSQSDLGLAGVRNEQFF.

The rearrangement uses TRBV5-6 and TRBJ2-1; TCRdb returns TRBD2, unconfirmable since there is no DNA. The CDR3 totals 15 residues. Germline CDR1 reads SGHDT; CDR2 reads YYEEEE. CDR3 protein: CASSLTSGRRNEQFF.

The chain combines TRBV12-3 or TRBV12-4 with TRBJ2-1. This CDR3 contains 13 residues. This CDR3 is CASSYSSSNEQFF.

The chain is built from TRBV4-3 and TRBJ2-7; the D call of TRBD1 rests on TCRdb alone, since no DNA is present to check it. The V gene's germline CDR1 is LGHNA and CDR2 YSLEER. The CDR3 sequence is 13 residues long. CDR3 loop: CASSHGGSYEQYF.

V is TRBV20-1 and J is TRBJ2-7. The V gene's germline CDR1 is DFQATT and CDR2 SNEGSKA (reference sequence). The CDR3 loop spans 13 amino acids. This CDR3 reads CSALTEDSYEQYF.

The chain employs TRBV4-3 and TRBJ1-5; TCRdb names TRBD1, which stays unverified in the absence of DNA. CDR1 and CDR2 (germline): LGHNA, YSLEER. This CDR3 region has 15 residues. The CDR3 region is CASSQGTGHDQPQHF.

This sequence joins TRBV11-2 and TRBJ2-6; the D call from TCRdb, TRBD2, cannot be confirmed without DNA. CDR1 is SGHAT, CDR2 FQNNGV, per germline. The CDR3 covers 20 residues. The CDR3 reads CASSEYPRLAGVTGANVLTF.

The rearrangement links TRBV12-5 to TRBJ2-1. Germline V gene lookup returns CDR1 LGHNT and CDR2 FRNRAP. The CDR3 is made up of 13 amino acids. The CDR3 sequence is CASGGPHYNEQFF.

The chain couples TRBV20-1 to TRBJ2-1. There are 11 residues in the CDR3. Germline CDR1 is DFQATT and CDR2 is SNEGSKA (reference sequence). The CDR3 loop is CSARMSDEQFF.

The rearrangement joins TRBV20-1 to TRBJ2-1; without DNA, the TCRdb call of TRBD1 cannot be checked. The CDR3 spans 16 residues. CDR1 is DFQATT, CDR2 SNEGSKA, per germline (reference sequence). CDR3 sequence: CSARDRGESTYNEQFF.

J is TRBJ2-7 and V is TRBV6-5; the D gene TCRdb calls, TRBD2, cannot be checked with no DNA. In germline, CDR1 is MNHEY, CDR2 SVGAGI. The CDR3 length is 15 residues. CDR3 sequence: CASSSTGLDPYEQYF.

The chain is built from TRBV7-6 and TRBJ2-1; TCRdb proposes TRBD2, but this gene call is untestable without DNA. This CDR3 comprises 15 residues. Germline V gene lookup returns CDR1 SGHVS and CDR2 FNYEAQ. The CDR3 reads CASSLVASGRDEQFF. Looking up the rest from reference TRBV7-6 and TRBJ2-1 gives the full variable domain: GAGVSQSPRYKVTKRGQDVALRCDPISGHVSLYWYRQALGQGPEFLTYFNYEAQQDKSGLPNDRFSAERPEGSISTLTIQRTEQRDSAMYRCASSLVASGRDEQFFGPGTRLTVL.

This rearrangement joins TRBV7-9 to TRBJ1-5; the D gene TCRdb calls, TRBD1, cannot be checked with no DNA. The CDR3 consists of 16 residues. CDR1 is SEHNR, CDR2 FQNEAQ, per germline (reference sequence). This chain's CDR3 is CASSLVGLGGNQPQHF.

J is TRBJ2-7 and V is TRBV25-1; TCRdb's D gene call, TRBD1, goes unchecked for lack of DNA. The CDR3 totals 13 residues. Per the germline V gene, CDR1 is MGHDK and CDR2 is SYGVNS. The CDR3 sequence: CATIIQGAEEQYF.

The rearrangement joins TRBV20-1 to TRBJ2-1; there is no DNA to check the TCRdb D call of TRBD1. CDR3 size: 14 residues. Germline V gives CDR1 DFQATT, CDR2 SNEGSKA (reference sequence). This CDR3 reads CSASGDGNYNEQFF.

The rearrangement links TRBV19 to TRBJ2-1; absent DNA, TCRdb's TRBD2 call cannot be checked. Looked up from germline, CDR1 is LNHDA and CDR2 is SQIVND (reference sequence). The CDR3 length is 15 residues. This CDR3 is CASSYGTSGINEQFF. Based on the CDR3 plus reference TRBV19 and TRBJ2-1, the full variable domain is DGGITQSPKYLFRKEGQNVTLSCEQNLNHDAMYWYRQDPGQGLRLIYYSQIVNDFQKGDIAEGYSVSREKKESFPLTVTSAQKNPTAFYLCASSYGTSGINEQFFGPGTRLTVL.

This chain links TRBV7-9 with TRBJ2-1. The CDR3 spans 12 residues. Per germline, CDR1 SEHNR and CDR2 FQNEAQ (reference sequence). CDR3 amino acids: CASSSRHNEQFF.

The chain employs TRBV7-8 and TRBJ2-7. From germline, CDR1 is SGHVS and CDR2 FQNEAQ. CDR3 length: 14 amino acids. This chain's CDR3 is CASSLKRELYEQYF.

The chain is built from TRBV4-3 and TRBJ1-1; TCRdb names TRBD1, which stays unverified in the absence of DNA. The CDR3 spans 16 residues. Germline CDR1 LGHNA, CDR2 YSLEER. The CDR3 spells CASSQRRQGLNTEAFF.

The chain links TRBV6-2 or TRBV6-3 to TRBJ2-3. CDR3 size: 14 residues. CDR1 and CDR2 (germline): MNHEY, SVGEGT. CDR3 amino acids: CASSITASTDTQYF.

The V and J genes are TRBV24-1 and TRBJ2-7; TCRdb calls TRBD2, which cannot be checked without DNA. CDR1 is KGHDR and CDR2 is SFDVKD in the germline V gene. The length of the CDR3 is 15 residues. The CDR3 here is CATSALTSGSYEQYF.

This sequence joins TRBV12-3 or TRBV12-4 and TRBJ2-1; TCRdb returns TRBD2, unconfirmable since there is no DNA. CDR3 length: 19 residues. CDR3 sequence reads: CASSLADTSGRASYNEQFF.

This rearrangement joins TRBV6-1 to TRBJ1-2; TCRdb lists TRBD1, though no DNA is available to test this call. The CDR3 totals 14 residues. CDR1 is MNHNS and CDR2 is SASEGT in the germline V gene. The CDR3 loop reads CASRVRDRGYGYTF.

The V and J genes are TRBV24-1 and TRBJ2-3. The CDR3 is 14 residues long. Per the germline V gene, CDR1 is KGHDR and CDR2 is SFDVKD. This chain's CDR3 is CATSDFSSLNTQYF.